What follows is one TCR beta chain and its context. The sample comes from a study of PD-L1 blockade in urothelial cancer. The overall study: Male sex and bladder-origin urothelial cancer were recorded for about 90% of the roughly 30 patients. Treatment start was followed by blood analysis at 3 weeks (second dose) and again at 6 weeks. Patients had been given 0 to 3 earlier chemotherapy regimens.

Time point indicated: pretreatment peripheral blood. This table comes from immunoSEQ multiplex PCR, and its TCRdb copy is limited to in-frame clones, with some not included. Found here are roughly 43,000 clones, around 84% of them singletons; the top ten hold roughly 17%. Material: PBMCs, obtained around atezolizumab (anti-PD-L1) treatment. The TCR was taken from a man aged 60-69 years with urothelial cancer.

The DNA for the CDR3 is TGTGCCAGCAGCTTGGGGGACAGGGGGTTTGAAGATACGCAGTATTTT. Protein: CASSLGDRGFEDTQYF. The chain recombines TRBV5-4 with TRBJ2-3; the match to TRBD1 covers 11 bases. Germline assignment: CDR1 SGHNT and CDR2 YYREEE (reference sequence). V shed 0 bases, J shed 5 bases, and the junction held 5 bases outside the gene matches. This CDR3 contains 16 residues.